This TCR beta chain was retrieved from a study of tumor-infiltrating lymphocytes in primary liver carcinoma (dated by TCRdb to 2017 to 2019). Some background on the complete study: Hepatocellular carcinoma (four) or combined HCC and intrahepatic cholangiocarcinoma (one) was present in the five patients, who were three men and two women aged 30 to 69 years. Samples yielded roughly 3.5 to 7.13 million productive TCRbeta reads; read depth did not differ significantly between tissue types. A total of 35 or so specimens from 5 patients went through TCRbeta repertoire sequencing, namely 25 tumor regions, 5 adjacent noncancerous liver tissues and 5 peripheral blood samples. The study combined TCRbeta repertoire sequencing, expression microarrays and whole-exome sequencing across five regions of each liver tumor, with adjacent normal tissue and blood. Reproducibility between technical replicate repertoires was high, with correlation coefficients above 0.95 and mean shared-clone rates roughly 0.86. The five patients had tumors staged T1-T3 N0M0, with maximum diameters ranging from roughly 4.2 to 11 cm.

Without any cell sorting, total RNA and DNA were extracted together from 20-30 mg of bulk tissue using the AllPrep DNA/RNA mini kit. Between November 2015 and 2016, 5 or 6 patients in China with histopathologically diagnosed primary liver carcinoma had their tumors surgically resected. Patients had chronic HBV infection and were treatment-naive at sampling. Fresh tumor and adjacent tissue pieces were bisected; one half was stored in RNAlater at -80°C, the other sent for histology. This clonotype has only a few counts. The clone's antigen remains unknown. One base away lies a much larger clone, so this may be a sequencing read error. A read error is likely, as this CDR3 ends without the conserved phenylalanine or tryptophan. Via the germline V gene, CDR1 is MGHRA and CDR2 YSYEKL. V is shortened by 1 base, J by 8 bases, and the region joining them spans 11 bases. The CDR3 comprises 13 residues, both ends counted. The kept DNA is CDR3 alone, 39 bases in frame from the first base.

The paper's findings and limits, for the study overall: Bulk unsorted samples precluded comparing CD4+ and CD8+ T cell repertoires. Because sequencing covered only the TCR beta chain and unpaired alpha chains were not captured, true repertoire diversity is likely underestimated. The top 250 clones made up a significantly larger repertoire fraction in tumors than in blood (p = 0.039). Only four or five patients were included in the study, and the authors note that the findings should be validated in a larger study. Repertoire overlap was found to be higher between tumor regions (mean approximately 35%) than between tumor-adjacent (roughly 17%) or tumor-blood (approximately 15%) pairs, consistent with antigen-driven expansion.

Using a constant-region primer and ProtoScript II reverse transcriptase, TCRbeta-specific cDNA was reverse-transcribed from roughly 500 ng total RNA. Construction of the TCRbeta libraries relied on three nested rounds of multiplex PCR, following a slightly modified ARM-PCR procedure. Each of the first two PCR rounds ran for approximately 10 cycles using multiplex TRBV1-TRBV30 forward primers together with a Cbeta reverse primer. Sample barcodes and Illumina adapters were added in a final 25-cycle PCR using Deep VentR polymerase. Before sequencing, amplicons of 200-500 bp were purified from gel using a QIAquick gel extraction kit. An Illumina HiSeq 2500 was used to sequence the TCRbeta amplicons with 250-bp paired-end reads. As for the authors' bioinformatics: To recover full CDR3 sequences, reads were quality-trimmed using Trimmomatic v0.33 and paired reads were then merged using FLASH v1.2.11. MiGEC v1.2.1b assigned V, D and J germline segments to the rearranged TCRbeta sequences. Clonotype statistics and Shannon-Wiener diversity indices were calculated with VDJtools v1.0.0. Except for diversity analysis, only the 250 most abundant clonotypes of each sample were used in subsequent analyses to reduce sampling bias. TCRdb reprocessed the public reads (quality trimming at Q25 with fastp, clone calling with MiXCR) and kept in-frame beta chains. Rows are combined by CDR3 protein, so each entry shows the most common genes and DNA. The V and J calls were not made by the authors but by TCRdb's processing. Here the sample has just under 95,000 distinct CDR3 sequences; around 68% occur a single time. Around 30% of the sample is held by the ten biggest clonotypes.

Input material: tumor-adjacent normal liver tissue. Here the chain combines TRBV4-1 and TRBJ1-1; the D gene identity is not certain. The sequence derives from a man in his forties with primary liver carcinoma and hepatitis B virus infection. The CDR3: CASSQVGSGEAFI. The DNA is as follows: TGCGCCAGCAGCCAAGTCGGGTCGGGAGAAGCTTTCATT.